A selection of T cell receptor beta chains follows, all from one sample in a study of blood T cell repertoires in COVID-19. The table came from immunoSEQ multiplex PCR; TCRdb's copy has only in-frame clones and leaves some out. The table has hundreds of thousands of clones, roughly nine tenths seen once. Sample: peripheral blood. The origin of the receptors is a man aged 18 to 30 with COVID-19, enrolled during active disease. Both conserved end residues are part of each CDR3. Fields, in order: J gene, V gene, clone size, D gene, CDR3 DNA, CDR3 protein. D genes are given only for firm matches. Size is stated for part of the rows, as once, few or many counts, or as a class when the clone is expanded.

j_gene: TRBJ1-1; v_gene: TRBV6-1; abundance: .; d_gene: .; CDR3nt: TGTGCCAGCAGTGAAATGGGGTCTACAGGAAAGAACACTGAAGCTTTCTTT; CDR3aa: CASSEMGSTGKNTEAFF
j_gene: TRBJ2-1; v_gene: TRBV2; abundance: .; d_gene: .; CDR3nt: TGTGCCAGCATCCTCACTCCGGGACTCCACAATGAGCAGTTCTTC; CDR3aa: CASILTPGLHNEQFF
j_gene: TRBJ2-7; v_gene: TRBV12-3/TRBV12-4; abundance: .; d_gene: .; CDR3nt: TGTGCCAGCCAGCTGATAGGGGGCGAGCAGTACTTC; CDR3aa: CASQLIGGEQYF
j_gene: TRBJ1-3; v_gene: TRBV14; abundance: .; d_gene: .; CDR3nt: TGTGCCAGCAGCCGCAGACCAGGGAACTCTGGAAACACCATATATTTT; CDR3aa: CASSRRPGNSGNTIYF
j_gene: TRBJ2-2; v_gene: TRBV4-1; abundance: .; d_gene: TRBD2; CDR3nt: TGCGCCAGCAGCCAACCCATAGCGGGAGGGTCGAACACCGGGGAGCTGTTTTTT; CDR3aa: CASSQPIAGGSNTGELFF
j_gene: TRBJ2-1; v_gene: TRBV18; abundance: .; d_gene: TRBD2; CDR3nt: TGTGCCAGCTCACCGGGTAGCGGGGGCGTCAATGAGCAGTTCTTC; CDR3aa: CASSPGSGGVNEQFF
j_gene: TRBJ2-5; v_gene: TRBV30; abundance: once; d_gene: .; CDR3nt: TGTGCCTGGAGTGTAAGCCTCATCCCCCTACAAGAGACCCAGTACTTC; CDR3aa: CAWSVSLIPLQETQYF
j_gene: TRBJ1-1; v_gene: TRBV7-5; abundance: .; d_gene: .; CDR3nt: TGTGTCAGAAGCTTAGATTATTACGGCAGGCTGAACACTGAAGCTTTCTTT; CDR3aa: CVRSLDYYGRLNTEAFF
j_gene: TRBJ1-6; v_gene: TRBV10-3; abundance: .; d_gene: .; CDR3nt: TGTGCCATCAGTGAGGGAAGCGGATCAAATTCACCCCTCCACTTT; CDR3aa: CAISEGSGSNSPLHF
j_gene: TRBJ1-6; v_gene: TRBV2; abundance: .; d_gene: TRBD1; CDR3nt: TGTGCCAGCATTTACGACAGGGGTGATTCACCCCTCCACTTT; CDR3aa: CASIYDRGDSPLHF
j_gene: TRBJ1-1; v_gene: TRBV2; abundance: few; d_gene: .; CDR3nt: TGTGCCAGCAGTGAGAAAAGAGTGAACACTGAAGCTTTCTTT; CDR3aa: CASSEKRVNTEAFF
j_gene: TRBJ1-2; v_gene: TRBV19; abundance: .; d_gene: TRBD1; CDR3nt: TGTGCCAGTAGTGTTGGGAACAGGGGATTTGGCTATGGCTACACCTTC; CDR3aa: CASSVGNRGFGYGYTF
j_gene: TRBJ2-5; v_gene: TRBV6-5; abundance: .; d_gene: .; CDR3nt: TGTGCCAGCAAGGTCCTAGATGCAGAGAGGACCCAGTACTTC; CDR3aa: CASKVLDAERTQYF
j_gene: TRBJ1-2; v_gene: TRBV5-1; abundance: .; d_gene: TRBD1; CDR3nt: TGCGCCAGCAGCCAGGGACAGAACTATGGCTACACCTTC; CDR3aa: CASSQGQNYGYTF
j_gene: TRBJ2-1; v_gene: TRBV6-1; abundance: .; d_gene: .; CDR3nt: TGTGCCAGCAGTGAAGACAGGGAATACTCCTACAATGAGCAGTTCTTC; CDR3aa: CASSEDREYSYNEQFF
j_gene: TRBJ2-7; v_gene: TRBV6-5; abundance: .; d_gene: TRBD1; CDR3nt: TGTGCCAGCAGTTACGGACAGGGTCGTGGAGAGCAGTACTTC; CDR3aa: CASSYGQGRGEQYF
j_gene: TRBJ1-4; v_gene: TRBV7-2; abundance: .; d_gene: .; CDR3nt: TGTGCCAGCAGCTTAGCGTGGGGCAGGGGAGGGCGTGAAAAACTGTTTTTT; CDR3aa: CASSLAWGRGGREKLFF
j_gene: TRBJ2-6; v_gene: TRBV4-1; abundance: .; d_gene: TRBD1; CDR3nt: TGCGCCAGCAGCCCCAGACAGGGGCGCCGCCTTTTCAACGTCCTGACTTTC; CDR3aa: CASSPRQGRRLFNVLTF
j_gene: TRBJ1-1; v_gene: TRBV2; abundance: .; d_gene: .; CDR3nt: TGTGCCAGCAGCTGGGGGCCGGGCACTGAAGCTTTCTTT; CDR3aa: CASSWGPGTEAFF
j_gene: TRBJ2-5; v_gene: TRBV28; abundance: .; d_gene: .; CDR3nt: TGTGCCAGTCGGACTGGGGCGGGGGAGACCCAGTACTTC; CDR3aa: CASRTGAGETQYF
j_gene: TRBJ1-5; v_gene: TRBV6-6; abundance: .; d_gene: .; CDR3nt: TGTGCCACCTCCCAGGTTAGCAATCAGCCCCAGCATTTT; CDR3aa: CATSQVSNQPQHF
j_gene: TRBJ2-1; v_gene: TRBV7-7; abundance: .; d_gene: TRBD2; CDR3nt: TGTGCCAGCAGCTTAACCCTAGCGGGGGGGCTACGTGAGCAGTTCTTC; CDR3aa: CASSLTLAGGLREQFF
j_gene: TRBJ2-4; v_gene: TRBV3-1/TRBV3-2; abundance: .; d_gene: .; CDR3nt: TGTGCCAGCAGCCAATCAACAGGGTTCAACATTCAGTACTTC; CDR3aa: CASSQSTGFNIQYF
j_gene: TRBJ1-6; v_gene: TRBV7-6; abundance: .; d_gene: .; CDR3nt: TGTGCCAGCAGCCTACAGAGCTCCTATAATTCACCCCTCCACTTT; CDR3aa: CASSLQSSYNSPLHF
j_gene: TRBJ2-7; v_gene: TRBV20-1; abundance: .; d_gene: .; CDR3nt: TGCAGTGCTAGTTTAGGGAGTGGGTACGAGCAGTACTTC; CDR3aa: CSASLGSGYEQYF
j_gene: TRBJ2-2; v_gene: TRBV9; abundance: .; d_gene: .; CDR3nt: TGTGCCAGCAGCGACAGGAGTGCGAACACCGGGGAGCTGTTTTTT; CDR3aa: CASSDRSANTGELFF
j_gene: TRBJ1-1; v_gene: TRBV29-1; abundance: .; d_gene: .; CDR3nt: TGCAGCGTTGTGGGGAGTCCAGGCACTGAAGCTTTCTTT; CDR3aa: CSVVGSPGTEAFF
j_gene: TRBJ2-7; v_gene: TRBV21-1; abundance: .; d_gene: .; CDR3nt: TGTGCCAGGGAAGCGAACAGGGTGTACGAGCAGTACTTC; CDR3aa: CAREANRVYEQYF
j_gene: TRBJ1-1; v_gene: TRBV5-1; abundance: .; d_gene: .; CDR3nt: TGCGCCAGCAGCCGCCTTTCCAGTGGCCAGAATGAAGCTTTCTTT; CDR3aa: CASSRLSSGQNEAFF
j_gene: TRBJ2-7; v_gene: TRBV2; abundance: .; d_gene: TRBD1; CDR3nt: TGTGCCAGCAGGGGGGGACAGGGGGCCTACGAGCAGTACTTC; CDR3aa: CASRGGQGAYEQYF
j_gene: TRBJ1-1; v_gene: TRBV19; abundance: .; d_gene: .; CDR3nt: TGTGCCAGTACCCTACCGGGGGGAGGGGCTGAAGCTTTCTTT; CDR3aa: CASTLPGGGAEAFF
j_gene: TRBJ1-1; v_gene: TRBV6-1; abundance: .; d_gene: .; CDR3nt: TGTGCCAGCAGTGAATGGGGAGGATCTTTCTTT; CDR3aa: CASSEWGGSFF
j_gene: TRBJ2-3; v_gene: TRBV9; abundance: .; d_gene: TRBD2; CDR3nt: TGTGCCAGCAGCGTGGGACTAGTCACAGATACGCAGTATTTT; CDR3aa: CASSVGLVTDTQYF
j_gene: TRBJ2-3; v_gene: TRBV9; abundance: .; d_gene: TRBD2; CDR3nt: TGTGCCAGCAGCTTTAGCGGGAGGCCAGGAGATACGCAGTATTTT; CDR3aa: CASSFSGRPGDTQYF
j_gene: TRBJ1-6; v_gene: TRBV5-1; abundance: once; d_gene: .; CDR3nt: TGCGCCAGCAGCCTTGACGTGGGGGGGAATTCACCCCTCCACTTT; CDR3aa: CASSLDVGGNSPLHF
j_gene: TRBJ1-5; v_gene: TRBV6-1; abundance: .; d_gene: .; CDR3nt: TGTGCCAGCAGTGATCCTAGAAATCAGCCCCAGCATTTT; CDR3aa: CASSDPRNQPQHF
j_gene: TRBJ2-3; v_gene: TRBV11-2; abundance: .; d_gene: .; CDR3nt: TGTGCCAGCAGCTTAGTAACACTAGCAGATACGCAGTATTTT; CDR3aa: CASSLVTLADTQYF